This T cell receptor beta chain came from a study of shared clonotypes between healthy human individuals. The study's findings and limits: Genetic and exposure-history diversity was limited by the few donors. Sequencing of the sorted subsets was shown by rarefaction to be incomplete despite large depth.

Repertoires were generated with immunoSEQ multiplex PCR, while TCRdb's copy carries only in-frame clones and drops some. The table lists more than 550,000 clones, about 91% of them singletons, with 20% to 25% in the top ten. The naive CD8 fraction comprised CD45RO-negative cells positively selected for CCR7 and excluded terminally differentiated effector memory CD45RA+ cells. Germline trimming cut 0 bases from V and 2 bases from J; bases unmatched to any gene: 4. CDR3 length: 14 amino acids. Germline CDR1 GTSNPN, CDR2 SVGIG (reference sequence). Of note for this clone: Its antigen is not known.

The sample taken for sequencing was naive CD8+ T cells sorted from blood. The receptor was isolated from a man aged 25-40 years in good health. The chain is built from TRBV30 and TRBJ2-7; the match to TRBD2 covers 7 bases. In DNA form, the CDR3 reads TGTGCCTGGAGTGTACTTGGGGGGGCCTACGAGCAGTACTTC. This translates into CAWSVLGGAYEQYF.